The 4 T cell receptor beta chains reported below all come from one sample, sequenced in a study of T-cell reconstitution after alpha-beta-depleted transplantation in children. Unique molecular identifiers were built into the TCRbeta library. One entry per CDR3 protein results from TCRdb running MiXCR on the PCR reads. The sample records about 830,000 distinct CDR3 sequences, about 15% being singletons. The input for sequencing was PBMCs, mostly from graft donor cells, taken 360 days after TCRalphabeta/CD19-depleted stem cell transplant. These TCRs come from a male patient younger than 18 who had a stem cell transplant for acute lymphoblastic leukemia, so the T cells may come from the graft donor.

This chain uses TRBV4-1 with TRBJ2-7; D not certain. Germline CDR1 and CDR2: MGHRA and YSYEKL. Trimming shortened V by 1 base and J by 2 bases, and 9 bases separated the two germline ends. This CDR3 spans 14 amino acids. The CDR3, as DNA: TGCGCCAGCAGCCAAGCTCCCCGGACCTACGAGCAGTACTTC. Translated: CASSQAPRTYEQYF.

This clonotype has more than one count but fewer than ten. The V call is TRBV5-5, the J call TRBJ1-4; 7 nucleotides align to TRBD1. Trimming removed 0 bases from V and 13 bases from J; junction bases left unmatched: 6. The V gene's germline CDR1 is SGHKS and CDR2 YYEKEE (reference sequence). There are 13 residues in the CDR3. The CDR3 DNA sequence: TGTGCCAGCAGCTTGGTCACAGGGGTAAGACTGTTTTTT. Its translation: CASSLVTGVRLFF.

This clonotype was counted a few times. The chain joins TRBV20-1 to TRBJ2-3, with D possibly matching TRBD2 (6 bases). The CDR3 extends over 14 amino acids. V was clipped by 6 bases and J by 3 bases, with 16 bases between them. From germline, CDR1 is DFQATT and CDR2 SNEGSKA (reference sequence). The CDR3 loop is CSATEGDLTDTQYF. DNA for the CDR3: TGCAGTGCCACGGAAGGGGACTTAACAGATACGCAGTATTTT.

The chain recombines TRBV5-5 with TRBJ1-1, with a tentative D call TRBD1 (6 bases). The V end lost 0 bases, the J end lost 6 bases, and 12 bases lay between the germline ends. The CDR3 covers 14 residues. Germline assignment: CDR1 SGHKS and CDR2 YYEKEE (reference sequence). CDR3 amino acids: CASSLGPTGPEAFF. In DNA form, the CDR3 reads TGTGCCAGCAGCTTGGGGCCTACAGGGCCTGAAGCTTTCTTT.